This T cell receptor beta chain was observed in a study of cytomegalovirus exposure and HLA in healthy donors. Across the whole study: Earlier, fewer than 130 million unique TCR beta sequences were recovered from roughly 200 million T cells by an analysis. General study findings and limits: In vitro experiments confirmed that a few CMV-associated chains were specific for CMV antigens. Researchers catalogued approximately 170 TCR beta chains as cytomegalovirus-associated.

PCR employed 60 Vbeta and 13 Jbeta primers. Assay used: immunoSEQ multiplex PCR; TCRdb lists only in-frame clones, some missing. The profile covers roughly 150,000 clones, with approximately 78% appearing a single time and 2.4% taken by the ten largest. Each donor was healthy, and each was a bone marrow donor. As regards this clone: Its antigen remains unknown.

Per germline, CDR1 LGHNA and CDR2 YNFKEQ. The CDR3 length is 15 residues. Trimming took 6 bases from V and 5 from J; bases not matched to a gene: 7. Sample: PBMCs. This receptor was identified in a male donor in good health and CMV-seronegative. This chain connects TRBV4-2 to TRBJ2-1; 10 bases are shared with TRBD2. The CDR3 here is CASSQSGGADNEQFF. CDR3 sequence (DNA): TGTGCCAGCAGTCAAAGCGGGGGGGCAGACAATGAGCAGTTCTTC.